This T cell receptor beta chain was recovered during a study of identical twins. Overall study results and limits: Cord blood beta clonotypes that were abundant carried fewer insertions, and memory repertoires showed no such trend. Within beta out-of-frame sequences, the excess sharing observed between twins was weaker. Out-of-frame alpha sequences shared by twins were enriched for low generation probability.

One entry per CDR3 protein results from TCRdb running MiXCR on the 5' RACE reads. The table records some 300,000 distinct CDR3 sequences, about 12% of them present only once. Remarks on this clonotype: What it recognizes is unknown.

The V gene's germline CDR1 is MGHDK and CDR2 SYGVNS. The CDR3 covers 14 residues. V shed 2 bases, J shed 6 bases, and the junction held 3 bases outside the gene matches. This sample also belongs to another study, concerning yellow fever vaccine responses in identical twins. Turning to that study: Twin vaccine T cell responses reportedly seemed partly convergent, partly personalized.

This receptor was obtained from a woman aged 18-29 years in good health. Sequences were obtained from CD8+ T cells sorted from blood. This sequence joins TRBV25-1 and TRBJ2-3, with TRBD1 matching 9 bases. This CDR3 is CASSEGQGWDTQYF. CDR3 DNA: TGTGCCAGCAGTGAAGGACAGGGGTGGGATACGCAGTATTTT.